The source of this TCR beta chain is a study of blood T cells in healthy people across ages. Regarding the study as a whole: Bulk PBMC profiling left naive and antigen-experienced comparisons inconclusive.

This CDR3 is built from 17 residues. Germline-derived CDR1 and CDR2 are MGHDK and SYGVNS. The V end was cut by 3 bases, the J end by 4 bases, with 21 bases between. Then a second PCR, running about 6 to 12 cycles, was carried out with a sample-barcoded 5' primer and a J-beta primer mix. TCRdb re-analysed the 5' RACE reads in MiXCR, keeping a single row per CDR3 protein. The table lists roughly 2 million distinct CDR3 sequences, less than 50% of them singletons. To note about this clonotype: Its antigen is currently unknown.

The sequencing input was blood. This clonotype originated in a middle-aged woman in good health. The rearrangement uses TRBV25-1 and TRBJ2-5; a possible D gene is TRBD1 (5 bases). The CDR3, as DNA: TGTGCCAGCAGTGATCCCTATTCGACAGAGTTAATAGAGACCCAGTACTTC. Translating gives CASSDPYSTELIETQYF.